These 20 T cell receptor beta chains were sequenced from one sample in a study of blood T cell repertoires in COVID-19. Clones were sequenced by immunoSEQ multiplex PCR, and TCRdb holds only the in-frame ones, with some missing. The repertoire includes approximately 320,000 clones, approximately 86% of them detected once, and about 8.9% sits in the top ten. Sequencing was performed on PBMCs or T cells enriched from blood (not recorded which). All receptors derive from a woman aged 18-29 years who had recovered from COVID-19.

This chain links TRBV11-3 with TRBJ2-3, with D perhaps TRBD2 (6 bases). The CDR3 length is 17 residues. The V gene's germline CDR1 is SGHNT and CDR2 YENEEA. The germline V and J ends were trimmed by 5 bases and 2 bases, with 20 bases remaining between them. The CDR3 loop is CASSRNFGGSLTDTQYF. DNA of the CDR3: TGTGCCAGCAGCCGAAACTTTGGGGGGAGCCTCACAGATACGCAGTATTTT.

This chain connects TRBV19 to TRBJ1-6, with 8 bases matching TRBD1. Germline V gene lookup returns CDR1 LNHDA and CDR2 SQIVND (reference sequence). This CDR3 is built from 15 residues. V gave up 6 bases and J gave up 10 bases; unmatched junction bases: 11. The CDR3 DNA reads as TGTGCCAGTAGACTGGACAGGGTAGGGACATCACCCCTCCACTTT. Translated, it gives CASRLDRVGTSPLHF. Full variable domain (outside the CDR3, taken from reference TRBV19 and TRBJ1-6): DGGITQSPKYLFRKEGQNVTLSCEQNLNHDAMYWYRQDPGQGLRLIYYSQIVNDFQKGDIAEGYSVSREKKESFPLTVTSAQKNPTAFYLCASRLDRVGTSPLHFGNGTRLTVT.

The V call is TRBV7-6, the J call TRBJ1-5; D might be TRBD1 (6 bases). The germline V and J ends were trimmed by 1 base and 3 bases, with 13 bases remaining between them. This CDR3 comprises 16 residues. Germline V gene sequence: CDR1 SGHVS, CDR2 FNYEAQ. CDR3 sequence: CASSLEEGHYNQPQHF. In DNA form, the CDR3 reads TGTGCCAGCAGCTTAGAAGAGGGACACTACAATCAGCCCCAGCATTTT.

The chain joins TRBV29-1 to TRBJ1-1; no firm D call. Trimming left V 4 bases short and J 8 bases short, with 11 bases between. The CDR3 spans 11 residues. Germline V gene data show CDR1 as SQVTM and CDR2 as ANQGSEA. In DNA, the CDR3 is TGCAGCGTTGTTATCAGGATCGAAGCTTTCTTT. Residues: CSVVIRIEAFF.

This clone was counted only a few times. The chain carries TRBV9 and TRBJ2-3; no clear D. CDR3 length: 16 amino acids. Trimming pared 4 bases from V and 1 base from J, leaving 16 bases between. Germline assignment: CDR1 SGDLS and CDR2 YYNGEE. The CDR3 sequence is CASSPKFVEGTDTQYF. DNA of the CDR3: TGTGCCAGCAGCCCGAAGTTCGTAGAGGGCACAGATACGCAGTATTTT.

This chain uses TRBV5-6 with TRBJ2-5, with 7 bases aligning to TRBD2. Germline CDR1 and CDR2: SGHDT and YYEEEE. The CDR3 is made up of 16 amino acids. V lost 0 bases, J lost 2 bases, and 7 bases stayed unmatched. CDR3: CASSLGLAVIQETQYF. The CDR3 DNA sequence: TGTGCCAGCAGCTTGGGTCTAGCGGTAATTCAAGAGACCCAGTACTTC.

The chain recombines TRBV19 with TRBJ2-2; D call uncertain. In germline, CDR1 is LNHDA, CDR2 SQIVND (reference sequence). The length of the CDR3 is 13 residues. V lost 3 bases and J lost 2, with 4 bases in between. The DNA for the CDR3 is TGTGCCAGTAGTATCCTAAACACCGGGGAGCTGTTTTTT. Residues: CASSILNTGELFF.

The rearrangement uses TRBV15 and TRBJ2-6, with D tentatively TRBD1 (5 bases). CDR1 is LNHNV, CDR2 YYDKDF, per germline (reference sequence). The CDR3 length is 16 residues. Between the trimmed V and J ends, which lost 5 bases and 1 base, there was a span of 12 bases. The CDR3 bases are TGTGCCACCAGCTTCATGGCAGGGTCTGGGGCCAACGTCCTGACTTTC. This translates into CATSFMAGSGANVLTF.

This clone came up once. The chain links TRBV19 to TRBJ1-2; D not certain. The CDR3 sequence is 12 residues long. V shed 5 bases and J shed 8 bases, with 12 bases lying between them. Germline V gene lookup returns CDR1 LNHDA and CDR2 SQIVND (reference sequence). CDR3 loop: CASSPPPGGYTF. CDR3 nucleotide sequence: TGTGCCAGTAGTCCACCCCCAGGAGGCTACACCTTC.

The chain couples TRBV5-1 to TRBJ2-3; 7 nucleotides line up with TRBD2. The CDR3 is 14 residues long. Unmatched junction bases numbered 6, after V lost 4 bases and J lost 4 bases. CDR1 is SGHRS, CDR2 YFSETQ, per germline. The CDR3, as DNA: TGCGCCAGCAGCACCGGGACTACGTCAGATACGCAGTATTTT. It is translated as CASSTGTTSDTQYF.

V usage is TRBV2 and J usage is TRBJ1-5, with TRBD1 identical over 7 bases. This CDR3 has 12 amino acids. The V gene end was trimmed by 4 bases and the J gene end by 6 bases; junction bases not matched to a gene: 0. Germline V lookup: CDR1 SNHLY, CDR2 FYNNEI. As DNA, the CDR3 is TGTGCCAGCAGTGCAGGGGGTCAGCCCCAGCATTTT. It translates to CASSAGGQPQHF.

The chain recombines TRBV10-3 with TRBJ2-3; 14 nucleotides match TRBD2. CDR1 is ENHRY, CDR2 SYGVKD, per germline. The J segment lost 2 bases and the V segment lost 7 bases, leaving 11 bases of the junction unmatched. The CDR3 covers 18 residues. For the CDR3, the DNA is TGTGCCATCAACGAGAGACTAGCGGGAGGGGTCGCCACAGATACGCAGTATTTT. Amino acid sequence: CAINERLAGGVATDTQYF.

The chain is built from TRBV4-2 and TRBJ2-5; 13 nucleotides align to TRBD2. The CDR3 has 15 amino acids. Per the germline V gene, CDR1 is LGHNA and CDR2 is YNFKEQ. V was pared by 4 bases and J by 5 bases, with 4 bases of the junction left unmatched. In DNA, the CDR3 is TGTGCCAGCAGCCCGACTAGCGGGGGGACGGAGACCCAGTACTTC. Its translation: CASSPTSGGTETQYF.

CDR3 DNA: TGTGCCAGCAGCGTATGGGGGGAGCCCCAGCATTTT. It yields the protein CASSVWGEPQHF. This sequence joins TRBV9 and TRBJ1-5, with TRBD1 as a possible D gene (5 bases). The CDR3 totals 12 residues. CDR1 SGDLS and CDR2 YYNGEE come from the germline V gene. V gave up 1 base and J gave up 8 bases, with 7 bases separating them.

The rearrangement uses TRBV5-4 and TRBJ1-4; D perhaps matches TRBD1 (5 bases). The ends were cut back, 2 bases at V and 8 bases at J, with 16 bases in the middle. The CDR3 is 15 amino acids. Germline assignment: CDR1 SGHNT and CDR2 YYREEE (reference sequence). CDR3 coding DNA: TGTGCCAGCAGCTTATTCTCCGGTGGGGGGGAAAAACTGTTTTTT. It is translated as CASSLFSGGGEKLFF. Supplemented by reference TRBV5-4 and TRBJ1-4, the full variable domain reads ETGVTQSPTHLIKTRGQQVTLRCSSQSGHNTVSWYQQALGQGPQFIFQYYREEENGRGNFPPRFSGLQFPNYSSELNVNALELDDSALYLCASSLFSGGGEKLFFGSGTQLSVL.

The chain links TRBV7-2 to TRBJ1-1; D may be TRBD1 (6 bases). Trimming stripped 0 bases from V and 1 base from J, with 12 bases between. Germline V gene sequence: CDR1 SGHTA, CDR2 FQGNSA. This CDR3 is built from 16 residues. The CDR3 region has the DNA TGTGCCAGCAGCTTAGCCTTGGGAGGGGGGAACACTGAAGCTTTCTTT. Translating it yields CASSLALGGGNTEAFF.

The chain recombines TRBV19 with TRBJ2-2; 9 bases match TRBD1. Trimming removed 5 bases from V and 5 bases from J; junction bases left unmatched: 9. This CDR3 has 16 residues. From germline, CDR1 is LNHDA and CDR2 SQIVND (reference sequence). The CDR3 sequence is CASSVMGQGKTGELFF. CDR3 DNA: TGTGCCAGTAGTGTAATGGGACAGGGAAAAACCGGGGAGCTGTTTTTT.

This chain connects TRBV5-6 to TRBJ2-7; the D gene is possibly TRBD1 (5 bases). The CDR3 consists of 15 residues. V was cut by 5 bases and J by 1 base, with 16 bases left in between. Per the germline V gene, CDR1 is SGHDT and CDR2 is YYEEEE. The chain's CDR3 is CASRRMDIRSYEQYF. CDR3 bases: TGTGCCAGCAGAAGAATGGACATACGGTCCTACGAGCAGTACTTC.

As regards this clone: A single base separates this from a much larger clone, so it may be a read error. The V and J genes are TRBV6-2 or TRBV6-3 and TRBJ1-5; 9 bases agree with TRBD1. The germline CDR1 and CDR2 sequences are MNHEY and SVGEGT. The V segment lost 0 bases and the J segment 7 bases; nucleotides outside the gene matches: 4. The CDR3 consists of 15 residues. This CDR3 is CASSYSRTGEQPQHF. The CDR3 nucleotides read TGTGCCAGCAGTTACTCGAGGACAGGGGAACAGCCCCAGCATTTT.

The V gene is TRBV19, the J gene TRBJ2-7, with 8 bases that match TRBD1. V gave up 4 bases and J gave up 3 bases; unmatched junction bases: 11. This CDR3 spans 16 amino acids. The germline V gene encodes CDR1 LNHDA and CDR2 SQIVND (reference sequence). In DNA form, the CDR3 reads TGTGCCAGTAGTACCGGACAGGGAATGGGCTTCTACGAGCAGTACTTC. Amino acids: CASSTGQGMGFYEQYF.